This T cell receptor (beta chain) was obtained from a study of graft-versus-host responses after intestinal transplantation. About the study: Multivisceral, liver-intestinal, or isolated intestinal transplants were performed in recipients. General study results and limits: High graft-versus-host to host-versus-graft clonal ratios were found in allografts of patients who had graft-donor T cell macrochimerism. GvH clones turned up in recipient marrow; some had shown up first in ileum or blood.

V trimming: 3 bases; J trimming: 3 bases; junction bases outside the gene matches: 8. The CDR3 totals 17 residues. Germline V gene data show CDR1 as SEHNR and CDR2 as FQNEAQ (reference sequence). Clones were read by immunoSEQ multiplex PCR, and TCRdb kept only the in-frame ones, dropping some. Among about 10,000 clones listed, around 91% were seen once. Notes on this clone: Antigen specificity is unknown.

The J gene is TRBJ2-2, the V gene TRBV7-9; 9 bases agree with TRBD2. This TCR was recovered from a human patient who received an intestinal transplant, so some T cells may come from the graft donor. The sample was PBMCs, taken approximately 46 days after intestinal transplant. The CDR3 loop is CASSLPRGGGHTGELFF. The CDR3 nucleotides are TGTGCCAGCAGCTTGCCCCGCGGGGGGGGACACACCGGGGAGCTGTTTTTT.